These 20 T cell receptor beta chains were all obtained from the same sample, sequenced in a study of T cells in Graves' hyperthyroidism and ophthalmopathy. Researchers amplified the TCR beta CDR3 regions from RNA transcripts. HTBI primers were the set used in a first-round RT-PCR of the TCR CDR3. TCRdb reprocessed the multiplex PCR reads with MiXCR, giving one entry per CDR3 protein. The profile shows some 490,000 distinct CDR3 sequences, about 16% of them singletons. Sample: blood. These receptors came from a woman younger than 45 with Graves' ophthalmopathy.

This clonotype has at least ten counts. V usage is TRBV18 and J usage is TRBJ2-1; D is possibly TRBD2 (5 bases). The CDR3 contains 14 residues. Germline V gives CDR1 KGHSH, CDR2 LQKENI. V gave up 5 bases and J gave up 0 bases, with 8 bases separating them. DNA of the CDR3: TGTGCCAGCTCAGGACTCCCCTCCTACAATGAGCAGTTCTTC. Amino acids: CASSGLPSYNEQFF.

This clonotype was recorded many times. The chain carries TRBV11-2 and TRBJ1-5; 8 nucleotides agree with TRBD1. The germline gives CDR1 SGHAT, CDR2 FQNNGV. The CDR3 covers 16 residues. The junction had 6 bases not matched to a gene; V was cut back by 1 base and J by 4 bases. CDR3 protein: CASSLATGGGNQPQHF. CDR3 nucleotide sequence: TGTGCCAGCAGCTTAGCAACAGGGGGTGGGAATCAGCCCCAGCATTTT.

This clonotype was seen ten or more times. The chain has TRBV20-1 and TRBJ2-3, with D perhaps TRBD1 or TRBD2 (5 bases each). The length of the CDR3 is 14 residues. The V end lost 2 bases, the J end lost 0 bases, and 9 bases lay between the germline ends. The germline CDR1 and CDR2 sequences are DFQATT and SNEGSKA (reference sequence). In DNA, the CDR3 is TGCAGTGCTAGAAGGGGACCTAGCACAGATACGCAGTATTTT. This sequence encodes CSARRGPSTDTQYF.

As for this clonotype: A much larger clone lies one base from this, so it may be a read error. CDR3 sequence reads: CASSSGSPQETQCF. CDR3 nucleotides: TGTGCCAGCAGTTCGGGATCCCCGCAAGAGACCCAGTGCTTC. The rearrangement joins TRBV12-3 or TRBV12-4 to TRBJ2-5; perhaps TRBD2 as D (5 bases). The length of the CDR3 is 14 residues.

The rearrangement joins TRBV2 to TRBJ1-3; maybe TRBD1 (5 bases). V was trimmed by 4 bases and J by 0 bases, leaving 19 bases between them. Germline CDR1 reads SNHLY; CDR2 reads FYNNEI. The CDR3 covers 18 residues. The CDR3 spells CASSGTWTSFFSGNTIYF. The CDR3 nucleotides are TGTGCCAGCAGTGGGACGTGGACAAGTTTCTTCTCTGGAAACACCATATATTTT.

J is TRBJ2-1 and V is TRBV28; D gene ambiguous. The V gene lost 2 bases and the J gene lost 3 bases, with 17 bases spanning the gap. The CDR3 contains 17 residues. Germline CDR1 and CDR2: MDHEN and SYDVKM. The DNA for the CDR3 is TGTGCCAGCAGTTTAGCCCAGCGTCCCGCCTACTACAATGAGCAGTTCTTC. This encodes CASSLAQRPAYYNEQFF.

The table lists this clonotype with a few counts. In DNA, the CDR3 is TGTGCCAGTAGATTAGGACAGGGCCGGAATCAGCCCCAGCATTTT. Its protein is CASRLGQGRNQPQHF. The rearrangement links TRBV19 to TRBJ1-5; 8 positions agree with TRBD1. The CDR3 contains 15 residues. Trimming at V came to 6 bases and at J to 4 bases, leaving 8 bases not matched to a gene. CDR1 and CDR2 (germline): LNHDA, SQIVND (reference sequence).

V is TRBV24-1 and J is TRBJ2-7; D is perhaps TRBD1 or TRBD2 (5 bases each). The CDR3 contains 14 residues. Germline V gene data show CDR1 as KGHDR and CDR2 as SFDVKD. V gave up 3 bases and J gave up 3 bases, with 11 bases separating them. CDR3 DNA sequence: TGTGCCACCAGTGATCCCGGGGCATTCTACGAGCAGTACTTC. It translates to CATSDPGAFYEQYF.

The J gene is TRBJ2-5, the V gene TRBV27; possibly TRBD2 for D (7 bases). This CDR3 has 19 residues. Per the germline V gene, CDR1 is MNHEY and CDR2 is SMNVEV (reference sequence). V was clipped by 4 bases and J by 2 bases, with 26 bases between them. The DNA for the CDR3 is TGTGCCAGCAGTTCAGCCAGGGGTGGGAGGGCTCGGGGTCAAGAGACCCAGTACTTC. Translating gives CASSSARGGRARGQETQYF.

This clonotype was observed a handful of times. This chain connects TRBV12-3 or TRBV12-4 to TRBJ1-2; D gene uncertain. CDR3 length: 14 residues. The germline V and J ends were trimmed by 5 bases and 4 bases, with 14 bases remaining between them. CDR3 region: CASSPLEGGYGYTF. The CDR3 DNA sequence: TGTGCCAGCAGTCCGTTGGAGGGAGGCTATGGCTACACCTTC.

The V and J genes are TRBV5-1 and TRBJ2-1; 13 nucleotides match TRBD2. The CDR3 contains 16 residues. The trim removed 6 bases at V and 7 bases at J, leaving 10 bases unmatched. Germline CDR1 is SGHRS and CDR2 is YFSETQ. DNA for the CDR3: TGCGCCAGCACCCTAGGACTAGCGGGAGTACGGAATGAGCAGTTCTTC. This gives the protein CASTLGLAGVRNEQFF.

The rearrangement uses TRBV7-9 and TRBJ1-4; D unresolved. The germline gives CDR1 SEHNR, CDR2 FQNEAQ (reference sequence). This CDR3 has 17 amino acids. The germline V and J ends were trimmed by 5 bases and 2 bases, with 18 bases remaining between them. The CDR3 spells CASSPPRMATTNEKLFF. CDR3 DNA sequence: TGTGCCAGCAGCCCCCCCCGGATGGCGACTACTAATGAAAAACTGTTTTTT.

Ten or more counts support this clonotype. The genes are TRBV5-1 and TRBJ2-3; D not resolved. V was pared by 1 base and J by 6 bases, with 9 bases between. Germline V gene lookup returns CDR1 SGHRS and CDR2 YFSETQ. This CDR3 is built from 13 residues. CDR3 in DNA: TGCGCCAGCAGCTTGCCCATGTGGGATACGCAGTATTTT. Protein product: CASSLPMWDTQYF.

This clonotype was detected a few times. CDR3 sequence reads: CASSLVSLAGGNTGELFF. The CDR3 DNA sequence: TGCGCCAGCAGCTTGGTTTCGCTAGCGGGAGGTAACACCGGGGAGCTGTTTTTT. The V gene is TRBV5-1, the J gene TRBJ2-2; TRBD2 matches 11 bases. Germline CDR1 and CDR2: SGHRS and YFSETQ. This CDR3 has 18 amino acids. J was trimmed by 2 bases and V by 0 bases; bases with no gene match: 6. Looking up the rest from reference TRBV5-1 and TRBJ2-2 gives the full variable domain: KAGVTQTPRYLIKTRGQQVTLSCSPISGHRSVSWYQQTPGQGLQFLFEYFSETQRNKGNFPGRFSGRQFSNSRSEMNVSTLELGDSALYLCASSLVSLAGGNTGELFFGEGSRLTVL.

This clonotype came up many times. The CDR3 DNA reads as TGTGCCTGGACCTCCCGGGATACGCAGTATTTT. Residues: CAWTSRDTQYF. The chain has TRBV30 and TRBJ2-3; no definite D call. Germline V gives CDR1 GTSNPN, CDR2 SVGIG (reference sequence). The CDR3 length is 11 residues. V lost 4 bases to trimming and J lost 6 bases, with 8 bases between them.

J is TRBJ2-1 and V is TRBV5-4, with 12 nucleotides matching TRBD2. V lost 3 bases and J lost 9; bases outside the gene matches: 10. CDR3 length: 16 residues. Germline CDR1 SGHNT, CDR2 YYREEE (reference sequence). The CDR3 reads CASSSGTSGRRAEQFF. In nucleotides, the CDR3 is TGTGCCAGCAGCTCAGGCACTAGCGGGAGGCGTGCTGAGCAGTTCTTC.

This clonotype was picked up one time. This may stem from a read error, because a much larger clone lies one nucleotide away. The missing conserved phenylalanine or tryptophan at the end of this CDR3 makes a read error likely. V gene TRBV28 combines with J gene TRBJ2-7; D gene uncertain. V lost 8 bases and J lost 5, with 13 bases in between. CDR1 MDHEN and CDR2 SYDVKM come from the germline V gene. The CDR3 has 12 amino acids. CDR3 loop: CASSEFYNEQYL. CDR3 bases: TGTGCCAGCTCGGAGTTTTACAACGAGCAGTACCTC.

This clonotype was picked up many times. This rearrangement joins TRBV11-1 to TRBJ2-7; D remains ambiguous. The CDR3 is 16 amino acids. Germline values: CDR1 SGHAT, CDR2 FQDESV (reference sequence). The V and J ends lost 1 base and 2 bases respectively, with 15 bases between them. The CDR3: CASSLGAERITYEQYF. The CDR3 DNA follows: TGTGCCAGCAGCTTAGGGGCGGAGCGAATAACCTACGAGCAGTACTTC. Complete variable domain (other parts from reference TRBV11-1 and TRBJ2-7): EAEVAQSPRYKITEKSQAVAFWCDPISGHATLYWYRQILGQGPELLVQFQDESVVDDSQLPKDRFSAERLKGVDSTLKIQPAELGDSAMYLCASSLGAERITYEQYFGPGTRLTVT.

Regarding this clonotype: This may come from a read error, since a much larger clone is one base off. V is TRBV27 and J is TRBJ2-1, with 8 bases lining up with TRBD2. CDR1 and CDR2 from the germline V gene are MNHEY and SMNVEV (reference sequence). With V trimmed by 6 bases and J by 0 bases, 10 bases remained unmatched. This CDR3 has 17 residues. The CDR3 sequence is CASRSSGDRASYNEQFF. The CDR3, as DNA: TGTGCCAGCAGAAGTAGCGGGGATCGGGCCTCCTACAATGAGCAGTTCTTC.

This clonotype was recorded a few times. The chain links TRBV7-9 to TRBJ2-7; D possibly corresponds to TRBD1 (6 bases). Germline CDR1 SEHNR, CDR2 FQNEAQ (reference sequence). The CDR3 consists of 14 residues. The ends were cut back, 7 bases at V and 3 bases at J, with 16 bases in the middle. The DNA of the CDR3 is TGTGCCAGCACTATCACTGGGACAAACTACGAGCAGTACTTC. This gives the protein CASTITGTNYEQYF.